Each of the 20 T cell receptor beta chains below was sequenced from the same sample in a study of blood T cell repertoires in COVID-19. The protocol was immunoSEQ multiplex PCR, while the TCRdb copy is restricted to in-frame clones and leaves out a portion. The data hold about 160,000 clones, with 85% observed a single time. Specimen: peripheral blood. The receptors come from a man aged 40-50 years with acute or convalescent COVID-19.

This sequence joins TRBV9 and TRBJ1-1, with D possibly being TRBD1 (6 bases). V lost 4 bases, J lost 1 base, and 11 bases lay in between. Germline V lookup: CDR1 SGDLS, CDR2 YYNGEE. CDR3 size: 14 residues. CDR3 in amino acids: CASSSWGQNTEAFF. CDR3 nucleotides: TGTGCCAGCAGCTCCTGGGGACAGAACACTGAAGCTTTCTTT. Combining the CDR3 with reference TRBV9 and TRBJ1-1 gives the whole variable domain DSGVTQTPKHLITATGQRVTLRCSPRSGDLSVYWYQQSLDQGLQFLIQYYNGEERAKGNILERFSAQQFPDLHSELNLSSLELGDSALYFCASSSWGQNTEAFFGQGTRLTVV.

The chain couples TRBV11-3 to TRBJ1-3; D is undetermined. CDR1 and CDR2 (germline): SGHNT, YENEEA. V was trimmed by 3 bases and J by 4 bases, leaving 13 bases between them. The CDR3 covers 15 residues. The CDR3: CASSLSPGSGNTIYF. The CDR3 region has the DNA TGTGCCAGCAGCTTGAGTCCGGGTTCCGGAAACACCATATATTTT.

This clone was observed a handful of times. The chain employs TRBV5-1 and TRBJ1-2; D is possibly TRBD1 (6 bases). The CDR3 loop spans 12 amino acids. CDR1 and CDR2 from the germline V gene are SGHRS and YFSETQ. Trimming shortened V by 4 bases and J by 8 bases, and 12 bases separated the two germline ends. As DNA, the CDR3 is TGCGCCAGCAGCGAACAGGGTGAAGGCTACACCTTC. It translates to CASSEQGEGYTF.

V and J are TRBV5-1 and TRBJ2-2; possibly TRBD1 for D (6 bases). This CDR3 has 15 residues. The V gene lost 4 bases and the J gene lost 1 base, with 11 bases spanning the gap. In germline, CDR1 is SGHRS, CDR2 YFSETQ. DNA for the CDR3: TGCGCCAGCAGCATCCAACAGGGGAACACCGGGGAGCTGTTTTTT. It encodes CASSIQQGNTGELFF.

CDR3 sequence: CASSDLNSNQPQHF. The CDR3 nucleotides read TGTGCCAGCAGTGATCTTAATAGCAATCAGCCCCAGCATTTT. The V call is TRBV2, the J call TRBJ1-5; D call uncertain. The CDR3 is 14 amino acids. Germline CDR1 is SNHLY and CDR2 is FYNNEI. The V end was cut by 3 bases, the J end by 0 bases, with 6 bases between.

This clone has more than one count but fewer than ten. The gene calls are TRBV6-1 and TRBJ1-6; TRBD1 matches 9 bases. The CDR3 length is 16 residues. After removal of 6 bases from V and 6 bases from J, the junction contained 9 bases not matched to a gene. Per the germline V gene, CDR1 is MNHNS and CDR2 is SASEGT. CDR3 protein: CASREQQGAINSPLHF. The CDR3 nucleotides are TGTGCCAGCAGAGAACAACAGGGGGCGATTAATTCACCCCTCCACTTT.

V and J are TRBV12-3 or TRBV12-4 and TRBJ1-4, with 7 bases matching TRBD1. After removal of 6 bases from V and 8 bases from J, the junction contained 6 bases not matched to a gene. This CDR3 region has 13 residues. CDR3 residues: CASRRQGGEKLFF. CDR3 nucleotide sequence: TGTGCCAGCAGGCGACAGGGTGGGGAAAAACTGTTTTTT.

CDR3 in DNA: TGTGCCAGCAGCTCAGTTACCTTGGGCAATCAGCCCCAGCATTTT. Its translation is CASSSVTLGNQPQHF. The rearrangement links TRBV28 to TRBJ1-5; D not certain. Trimming pared 6 bases from V and 2 bases from J, leaving 14 bases between. The CDR3 is 15 residues long. Germline V gene lookup returns CDR1 MDHEN and CDR2 SYDVKM.

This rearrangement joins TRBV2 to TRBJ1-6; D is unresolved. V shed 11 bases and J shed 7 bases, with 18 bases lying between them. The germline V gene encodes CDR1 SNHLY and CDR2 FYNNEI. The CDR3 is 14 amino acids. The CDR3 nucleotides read TGTGCCGACCAGTTATCGGGAACGAATTCACCCCTCCACTTT. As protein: CADQLSGTNSPLHF.

This CDR3 is CASSVQGAGELFF. The CDR3 DNA reads as TGTGCCAGCAGTGTACAGGGGGCCGGGGAGCTGTTTTTT. The chain has TRBV2 and TRBJ2-2, with 8 bases lining up with TRBD1. The length of the CDR3 is 13 residues. J was trimmed by 6 bases and V by 4 bases; bases with no gene match: 1. From germline, CDR1 is SNHLY and CDR2 FYNNEI.

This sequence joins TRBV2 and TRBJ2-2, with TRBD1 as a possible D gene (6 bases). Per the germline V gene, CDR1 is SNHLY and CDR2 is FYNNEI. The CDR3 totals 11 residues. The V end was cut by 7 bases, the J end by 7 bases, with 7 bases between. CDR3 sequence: CASTGVGELFF. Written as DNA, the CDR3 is TGTGCCAGCACAGGGGTCGGGGAGCTGTTTTTT.

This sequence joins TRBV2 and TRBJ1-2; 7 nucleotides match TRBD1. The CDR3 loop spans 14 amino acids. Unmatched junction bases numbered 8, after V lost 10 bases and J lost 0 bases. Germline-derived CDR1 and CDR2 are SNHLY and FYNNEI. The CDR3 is CATRGTASNYGYTF. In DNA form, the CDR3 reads TGTGCCACAAGGGGGACAGCCTCTAACTATGGCTACACCTTC.

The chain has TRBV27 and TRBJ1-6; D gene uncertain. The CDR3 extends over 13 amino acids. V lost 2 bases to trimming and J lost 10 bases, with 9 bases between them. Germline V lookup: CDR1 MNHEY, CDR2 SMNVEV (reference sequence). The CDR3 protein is CASSLGGRSPLHF. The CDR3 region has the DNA TGTGCCAGCAGTTTAGGAGGGCGCTCACCCCTCCACTTT.

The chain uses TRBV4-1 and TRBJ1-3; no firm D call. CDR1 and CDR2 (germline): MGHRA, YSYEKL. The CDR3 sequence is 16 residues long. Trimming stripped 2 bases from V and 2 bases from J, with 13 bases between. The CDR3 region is CASSQLTDRTGNTIYF. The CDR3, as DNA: TGCGCCAGCAGCCAACTCACAGACCGAACTGGAAACACCATATATTTT.

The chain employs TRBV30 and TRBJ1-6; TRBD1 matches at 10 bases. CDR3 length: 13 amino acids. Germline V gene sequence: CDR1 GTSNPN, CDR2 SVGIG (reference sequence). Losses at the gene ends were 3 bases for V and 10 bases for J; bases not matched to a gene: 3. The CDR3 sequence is CAWRPGQGSPLHF. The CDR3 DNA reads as TGTGCCTGGAGACCGGGACAGGGGTCACCCCTCCACTTT.

The CDR3 coding sequence is TGCGCCAGCAGCCAAGATGACGGGGGTTTGGGGGCCAACGTCCTGACTTTC. Translating gives CASSQDDGGLGANVLTF. The chain joins TRBV4-1 to TRBJ2-6; a weak D match, TRBD2 (6 bases). The CDR3 spans 17 residues. V lost 0 bases and J lost 4, with 13 bases in between. CDR1 and CDR2 (germline): MGHRA, YSYEKL.

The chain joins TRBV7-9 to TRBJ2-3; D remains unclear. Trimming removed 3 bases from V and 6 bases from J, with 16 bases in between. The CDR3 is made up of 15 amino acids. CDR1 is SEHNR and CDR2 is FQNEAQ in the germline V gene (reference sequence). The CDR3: CASSFSPGAPDTQYF. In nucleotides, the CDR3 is TGTGCCAGCAGCTTCTCCCCGGGTGCTCCGGATACGCAGTATTTT.

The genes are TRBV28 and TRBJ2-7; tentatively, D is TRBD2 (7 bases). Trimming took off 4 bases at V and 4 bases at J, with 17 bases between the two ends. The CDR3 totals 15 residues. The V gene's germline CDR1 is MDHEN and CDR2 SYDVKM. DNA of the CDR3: TGTGCCAGCAGTTCGGAAGGGGGGGGTAGATACGAGCAGTACTTC. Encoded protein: CASSSEGGGRYEQYF.

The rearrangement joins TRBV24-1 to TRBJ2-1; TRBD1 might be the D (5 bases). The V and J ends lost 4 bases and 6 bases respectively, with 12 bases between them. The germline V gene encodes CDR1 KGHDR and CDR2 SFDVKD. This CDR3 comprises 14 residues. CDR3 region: CATSDPGRGNEQFF. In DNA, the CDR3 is TGTGCCACCAGTGACCCCGGTAGGGGCAATGAGCAGTTCTTC.

As DNA, the CDR3 is TGTGCCAGCAGCAAAGAAGGCGGCGGTGCTAATGAAAAACTGTTTTTT. This translates into CASSKEGGGANEKLFF. V is TRBV21-1 and J is TRBJ1-4. TRBV21-1 is assigned pseudogene status. The CDR3 is 16 amino acids.